Listed here is a single T cell receptor (beta chain). This CDR3 comprises 15 residues. V lost 2 bases and J lost 3, with 14 bases in between. From germline, CDR1 is KGHSH and CDR2 LQKENI. Produced via immunoSEQ multiplex PCR; TCRdb's table is partial and in-frame only. The sample has 90,000 or so clones, approximately 89% seen once; the top ten hold 0.33%. The record originates from a study of OX40 agonist ivuxolimab in advanced cancers. For the study at large: Participants, 75% to 85% male, averaged about 56 years of age, ranging from about 23 to 79.

Sequences were derived from CD4+ or CD8+ T cells sorted from blood, sampled in a trial of the OX40 agonist ivuxolimab. The V and J genes are TRBV18 and TRBJ2-7, with D uncertain. The source of this sequence is an adult with an advanced solid tumor such as melanoma, head and neck, liver or kidney cancer. DNA for the CDR3: TGTGCCAGCTCACCAAACCCCGTATTGAACTACGAGCAGTACTTC. Translated, it gives CASSPNPVLNYEQYF.